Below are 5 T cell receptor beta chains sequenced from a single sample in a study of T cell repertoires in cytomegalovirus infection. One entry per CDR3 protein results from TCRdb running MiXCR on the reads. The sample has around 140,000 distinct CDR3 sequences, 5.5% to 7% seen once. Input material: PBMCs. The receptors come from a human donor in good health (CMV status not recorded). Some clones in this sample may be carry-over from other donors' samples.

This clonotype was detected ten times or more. The CDR3 region is CASSLVQGGAEQYF. The CDR3 coding sequence is TGTGCCAGCAGCTTAGTTCAAGGGGGTGCCGAGCAGTACTTC. The rearrangement joins TRBV7-2 to TRBJ2-7; D is possibly TRBD1 (6 bases). V lost 1 base, J lost 6 bases, and 13 bases lay in between. Germline-derived CDR1 and CDR2 are SGHTA and FQGNSA. The CDR3 contains 14 residues.

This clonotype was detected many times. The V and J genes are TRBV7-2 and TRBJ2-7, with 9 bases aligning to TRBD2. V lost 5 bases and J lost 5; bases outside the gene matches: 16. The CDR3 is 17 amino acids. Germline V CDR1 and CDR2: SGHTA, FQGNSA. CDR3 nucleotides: TGTGCCAGCAGCCCTTTCGGGACCGCGGGGGGGTTCAACGAGCAGTACTTC. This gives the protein CASSPFGTAGGFNEQYF.

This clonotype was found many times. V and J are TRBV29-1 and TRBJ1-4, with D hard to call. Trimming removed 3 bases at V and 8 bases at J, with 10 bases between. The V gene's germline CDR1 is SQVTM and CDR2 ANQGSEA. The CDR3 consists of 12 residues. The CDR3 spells CSVELPGEKLFF. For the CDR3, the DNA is TGCAGCGTTGAGCTTCCTGGCGAAAAACTGTTTTTT.

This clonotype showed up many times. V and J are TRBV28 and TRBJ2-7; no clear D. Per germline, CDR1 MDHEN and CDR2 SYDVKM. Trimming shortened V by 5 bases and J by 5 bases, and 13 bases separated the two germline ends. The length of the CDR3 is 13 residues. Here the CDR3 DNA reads TGTGCCAGCAGTCTTCAGAGCTACCACGAGCAGTACTTC. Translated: CASSLQSYHEQYF.

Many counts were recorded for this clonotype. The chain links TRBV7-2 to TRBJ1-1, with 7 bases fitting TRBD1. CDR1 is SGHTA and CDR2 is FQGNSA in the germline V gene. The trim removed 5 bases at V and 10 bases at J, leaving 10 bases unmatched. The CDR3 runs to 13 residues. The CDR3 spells CASSQANRGGAFF. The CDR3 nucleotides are TGTGCCAGCAGCCAAGCGAACAGGGGAGGAGCTTTCTTT.